This T cell receptor beta chain was profiled in a study of T cell responses to AZD1222 COVID-19 vaccine. On the study more broadly: Second-dose recipients at about 4 or about 12 weeks were treated as one pooled group.

Points from the study as a whole: Researchers report vaccine-associated CD4 TCRs spanning spike, with dominance at 160-218 and 743-854. Most donors were white British and more were female, and clonal diversity was possibly underestimated. The breadth and depth of Spike-specific TCRs increased once two AZD1222 doses had been given.

Details on this clone: Its antigen is not known.

CDR3 length: 16 residues. The germline CDR1 and CDR2 sequences are SGDLS and YYNGEE. Trimming pared 3 bases from V and 0 bases from J, leaving 13 bases between. Data came from immunoSEQ multiplex PCR; TCRdb stores just in-frame clones and leaves some out. The sample holds about 140,000 clones; roughly 90% are singletons and the top ten take 1.7%. The sample in question was peripheral blood, obtained on day 0 of AZD1222 vaccination. The chain recombines TRBV9 with TRBJ2-1; D is ambiguous. The receptor's source is an adult in good health. CDR3 sequence reads: CASSGATLSSYNEQFF. The CDR3 nucleotides are TGTGCCAGCAGCGGGGCTACCCTTAGCTCCTACAATGAGCAGTTCTTC.